These T cell receptor beta chains were read from a single sample in a study of blood T cell repertoires in COVID-19. Generated by immunoSEQ multiplex PCR, the TCRdb table keeps only in-frame clones and is missing some. The data hold 110,000 or so clones, with approximately 85% observed a single time. The sample taken for sequencing was peripheral blood. The source of these receptors is a woman aged 55-69 years with COVID-19, enrolled during active disease. The CDR3 runs from the conserved cysteine through the conserved F or W. Each record gives: clone size, J gene, D gene, V gene, CDR3 protein, CDR3 DNA. D genes are given only for firm matches. Clone size is shown for a subset of rows, as once, few, many or a class of expanded clone.

>.|TRBJ1-5|.|TRBV7-8
CASSLHRVGQPQHF
TGTGCCAGCAGCCTGCACAGGGTTGGTCAGCCCCAGCATTTT
>.|TRBJ2-5|.|TRBV11-2
CASSLPGVGVETQYF
TGTGCCAGCAGCTTGCCCGGGGTCGGGGTGGAGACCCAGTACTTC
>.|TRBJ2-7|TRBD1|TRBV25-1
CASSEWGTESSYEQYF
TGTGCCAGCAGTGAATGGGGGACAGAAAGCTCCTACGAGCAGTACTTC
>.|TRBJ1-2|.|TRBV7-2
CASSPPSHYGYTF
TGTGCCAGCAGCCCCCCGTCTCACTATGGCTACACCTTC
>.|TRBJ2-1|TRBD1|TRBV6-1
CASSDRGIRYNEQFF
TGTGCCAGCAGTGACAGGGGGATCAGGTACAATGAGCAGTTCTTC
>.|TRBJ1-3|.|TRBV30
CAWSPRGYSGNTIYF
TGTGCCTGGAGCCCAAGAGGGTACTCTGGAAACACCATATATTTT
>once|TRBJ1-2|.|TRBV29-1
CSVQGTMGDYGYTF
TGCAGCGTGCAGGGGACAATGGGCGACTATGGCTACACCTTC
>.|TRBJ2-2|.|TRBV29-1
CSALTANTGELFF
TGCAGCGCCTTGACAGCTAACACCGGGGAGCTGTTTTTT
>.|TRBJ1-1|TRBD1|TRBV18
CASSLDRDGTEAFF
TGTGCCAGCTCACTGGACAGGGACGGCACTGAAGCTTTCTTT
>.|TRBJ2-3|TRBD1|TRBV6-5
CASLQGARGDTQYF
TGTGCCAGCCTACAGGGGGCGCGGGGAGATACGCAGTATTTT
>.|TRBJ1-4|TRBD1|TRBV6-5
CASRRQGWDEKLFF
TGTGCCAGCAGGAGACAGGGTTGGGATGAAAAACTGTTTTTT
>.|TRBJ1-5|TRBD1|TRBV27
CATWTGGGDGDQPQHF
TGTGCCACGTGGACAGGGGGCGGAGACGGCGACCAGCCCCAGCATTTT
>.|TRBJ2-5|TRBD2|TRBV5-4
CASSLVASGAQETQYF
TGTGCCAGCAGCTTGGTAGCTAGCGGGGCCCAAGAGACCCAGTACTTC
>.|TRBJ2-2|.|TRBV27
CASTGQLYTGELFF
TGTGCCAGCACCGGACAGCTTTACACCGGGGAGCTGTTTTTT
>.|TRBJ2-5|.|TRBV18
CASSPEGGQETQYF
TGTGCCAGCTCACCGGAAGGGGGACAAGAGACCCAGTACTTC
>.|TRBJ1-2|TRBD1|TRBV30
CAWTAQGGHGYTF
TGTGCCTGGACGGCGCAGGGGGGCCATGGCTACACCTTC
>.|TRBJ2-7|.|TRBV24-1
CATSDVSAGPYEQYF
TGTGCCACCAGTGATGTAAGCGCGGGCCCCTACGAGCAGTACTTC
>.|TRBJ2-2|.|TRBV5-5
CASSLETGRNTGELFF
TGTGCCAGCAGCTTGGAAACAGGGAGGAACACCGGGGAGCTGTTTTTT
>once|TRBJ1-2|TRBD1|TRBV7-2
CASSLAFGQGNNYGYTF
TGTGCCAGCAGCTTAGCGTTCGGACAGGGAAATAACTATGGCTACACCTTC
>once|TRBJ1-5|TRBD1|TRBV18
CASSPAGGGNNQPQHF
TGTGCCAGCTCACCAGCAGGGGGTGGGAACAATCAGCCCCAGCATTTT
>.|TRBJ2-1|.|TRBV6-5
CASSYVGDHNEQFF
TGTGCCAGCAGTTACGTGGGAGACCACAATGAGCAGTTCTTC
>few|TRBJ1-2|TRBD1|TRBV25-1
CASSRTGGALYGYTF
TGTGCCAGCAGTCGAACAGGGGGCGCTTTATATGGCTACACCTTC
>.|TRBJ2-5|TRBD2|TRBV19
CASSVLAGGAETQYF
TGTGCCAGTAGTGTACTAGCGGGGGGGGCAGAGACCCAGTACTTC
>.|TRBJ1-2|.|TRBV28
CASSLGPGVYGYTF
TGTGCCAGCAGTTTGGGCCCGGGGGTTTATGGCTACACCTTC
>.|TRBJ1-2|TRBD1|TRBV10-3
CATKDTGGKHGYTF
TGTGCCACGAAGGATACAGGGGGTAAACATGGCTACACCTTC
>.|TRBJ2-7|.|TRBV13
CASSYSGGLDEQYF
TGTGCCAGCAGCTACTCAGGGGGGCTCGACGAGCAGTACTTC
>few|TRBJ1-2|.|TRBV14
CASSQNFIRGYTF
TGTGCCAGCAGCCAAAACTTTATCAGGGGCTACACCTTC
>.|TRBJ1-5|TRBD1|TRBV12-3/TRBV12-4
CASSGQGDQPQHF
TGTGCCAGCAGTGGACAGGGGGATCAGCCCCAGCATTTT
>.|TRBJ1-6|TRBD1|TRBV5-5
CASTKGTVASPLHF
TGTGCCAGCACCAAAGGGACAGTAGCTTCACCCCTCCACTTT
>.|TRBJ2-3|TRBD2|TRBV11-2
CASSLTSGLITDTQYF
TGTGCCAGCAGCTTAACTAGCGGGTTGATCACAGATACGCAGTATTTT
>.|TRBJ1-4|.|TRBV7-9
CASKSGGGDEKLFF
TGTGCCAGCAAGTCAGGCGGGGGAGATGAAAAACTGTTTTTT
>.|TRBJ2-7|.|TRBV19
CASSIAHQGSSYEQYF
TGTGCCAGTAGTATAGCCCACCAGGGGAGCTCCTACGAGCAGTACTTC
>.|TRBJ1-1|TRBD1|TRBV27
CASSLFFRTGPNTEAFF
TGTGCCAGCAGTCTTTTCTTTCGGACAGGGCCGAACACTGAAGCTTTCTTT
>.|TRBJ1-1|.|TRBV3-1/TRBV3-2
CASSQVRQQAEAFF
TGTGCCAGCAGCCAAGTTCGGCAGCAGGCTGAGGCTTTCTTT
>.|TRBJ1-2|.|TRBV24-1
CATSDSRGFGYTF
TGTGCCACCAGTGATTCCAGGGGTTTCGGCTACACCTTC
>once|TRBJ1-1|TRBD1|TRBV19
CASSILQGFGVGTEAFF
TGTGCCAGTAGTATCCTACAGGGGTTCGGAGTCGGCACTGAAGCTTTCTTT
>.|TRBJ2-1|TRBD2|TRBV5-1
CASSLVGGYNEQFF
TGCGCCAGCAGCTTGGTCGGGGGGTACAATGAGCAGTTCTTC
>.|TRBJ1-2|.|TRBV9
CASSASGTNNYGYTF
TGTGCCAGCAGCGCCAGCGGGACAAATAACTATGGCTACACCTTC
>.|TRBJ1-6|TRBD1|TRBV5-6
CASSGQTGDDNSPLHF
TGTGCCAGCAGCGGTCAGACAGGGGATGATAATTCACCCCTCCACTTT
>.|TRBJ1-6|.|TRBV11-1
CASSLRDTSAPLHF
TGTGCCAGCAGCTTACGGGACACATCGGCACCCCTCCACTTT
>.|TRBJ1-1|.|TRBV21-1
CASSKPRGCGAIGDTEAFF
TGTGCCAGCAGCAAACCCCGTGGGTGTGGTGCCATAGGGGACACTGAAGCTTTCTTT
>.|TRBJ2-1|TRBD1|TRBV24-1
CATSVSEDRGNNEQFF
TGTGCCACCAGTGTTTCGGAAGACAGGGGGAACAATGAGCAGTTCTTC
>.|TRBJ2-5|.|TRBV10-2
CATNGRETQYF
TGCGCCACCAATGGGAGAGAGACCCAGTACTTC
>.|TRBJ1-4|.|TRBV5-4
CASSLAGGNNEKLFF
TGTGCCAGCAGCTTGGCTGGGGGGAACAATGAAAAACTGTTTTTT
>.|TRBJ1-2|.|TRBV12-3/TRBV12-4
CASSSREDYGYTF
TGTGCCAGCAGTTCCAGGGAAGACTATGGCTACACCTTC
>.|TRBJ2-6|.|TRBV13
CASSVRATGLGANVLTF
TGTGCCAGCAGCGTCCGCGCTACAGGGTTAGGGGCCAACGTCCTGACTTTC
>.|TRBJ1-1|.|TRBV29-1
CSGSLWPGEAFF
TGCAGCGGGTCCCTCTGGCCTGGTGAAGCTTTCTTT
>.|TRBJ1-3|.|TRBV5-1
CASRSTPDSLSGNTIYF
TGCGCCAGCAGGTCGACCCCGGACAGCCTCTCTGGAAACACCATATATTTT
>.|TRBJ2-3|.|TRBV6-2/TRBV6-3
CASSYPIDRTPTDTQYF
TGTGCCAGCAGTTACCCAATCGACAGAACCCCCACAGATACGCAGTATTTT
>.|TRBJ2-7|.|TRBV4-2
CASSQYQGNDEQYF
TGTGCCAGCAGCCAGTACCAGGGGAACGACGAGCAGTACTTC